This is a list of T cell receptor beta chains from one sample in a study of radiotherapy plus CTLA-4 blockade in lung cancer. Here immunoSEQ multiplex PCR was the method, and the copy in TCRdb shows in-frame clones only, minus some. The table includes around 120,000 clones, 78% detected once. Specimen: peripheral blood, collected from a patient treated with radiotherapy plus ipilimumab. These receptors came from a human donor with non-small cell lung cancer who had a partial response to radiotherapy plus ipilimumab. CDR3s include the opening cysteine and the closing phenylalanine or tryptophan. D genes are given only for firm matches.

TRBD1,TRBV13,TRBJ1-2,TGTGCCAGCAGCTCTACCGGCCCCGACAGGGGTCGGGGTGGCTACACCTTC,CASSSTGPDRGRGGYTF
TRBD2,TRBV7-2,TRBJ2-1,TGTGCCAGCAGCTTCTCCGGGACTAGCGGGAGAAATGAGCAGTTCTTC,CASSFSGTSGRNEQFF
NA,TRBV5-1,TRBJ1-4,TGCGCCAGCAGCTTGGGTTACAGGGCGCCTGATGAAAAACTGTTTTTT,CASSLGYRAPDEKLFF
NA,TRBV18,TRBJ1-4,TGTGCCAGCTCACCGACAGAATCATACATTAATGAAAAACTGTTTTTT,CASSPTESYINEKLFF
TRBD1,TRBV30,TRBJ1-3,TGTGCCTCAACCCGGCAGGGGGCGGGGAGAAACACCATATATTTT,CASTRQGAGRNTIYF
TRBD2,TRBV28,TRBJ2-1,TGTGCCAGCAACAGGGGAACTAGCGGGAATGAGCAGTTCTTC,CASNRGTSGNEQFF
NA,TRBV13,TRBJ1-1,TGTGCCAGCAGCTTAGGGAGGGCGAACACTGAAGCTTTCTTT,CASSLGRANTEAFF
TRBD2,TRBV5-1,TRBJ2-7,TGCGCCAGCAGCTTGCCTAGCGGATACGAGCAGTACTTC,CASSLPSGYEQYF
NA,TRBV28,TRBJ1-1,TGTGCCAGCAGTTTAGCGGTGAACACTGAAGCTTTCTTT,CASSLAVNTEAFF
NA,TRBV7-2,TRBJ1-1,TGTGCCAGCAGCTTATTGGGGCAAAACACTGAAGCTTTCTTT,CASSLLGQNTEAFF
TRBD2,TRBV15,TRBJ2-7,TGTGCCACCAGCACTCTTGGGAGGGCTCCCTACGAGCAGTACTTC,CATSTLGRAPYEQYF
NA,TRBV11-2,TRBJ2-7,TGTGCCAGCAGCTTAGCTCAGGGCCCCTACGAGCAGTACTTC,CASSLAQGPYEQYF
NA,TRBV30,TRBJ1-2,TGTGCCTGCCTGGGCAGGGATGGCTACACCTTC,CACLGRDGYTF
TRBD2,TRBV5-1,TRBJ2-3,TGCGCCAGCGCTCTAGCGGGAGGGGGCACAGATACGCAGTATTTT,CASALAGGGTDTQYF